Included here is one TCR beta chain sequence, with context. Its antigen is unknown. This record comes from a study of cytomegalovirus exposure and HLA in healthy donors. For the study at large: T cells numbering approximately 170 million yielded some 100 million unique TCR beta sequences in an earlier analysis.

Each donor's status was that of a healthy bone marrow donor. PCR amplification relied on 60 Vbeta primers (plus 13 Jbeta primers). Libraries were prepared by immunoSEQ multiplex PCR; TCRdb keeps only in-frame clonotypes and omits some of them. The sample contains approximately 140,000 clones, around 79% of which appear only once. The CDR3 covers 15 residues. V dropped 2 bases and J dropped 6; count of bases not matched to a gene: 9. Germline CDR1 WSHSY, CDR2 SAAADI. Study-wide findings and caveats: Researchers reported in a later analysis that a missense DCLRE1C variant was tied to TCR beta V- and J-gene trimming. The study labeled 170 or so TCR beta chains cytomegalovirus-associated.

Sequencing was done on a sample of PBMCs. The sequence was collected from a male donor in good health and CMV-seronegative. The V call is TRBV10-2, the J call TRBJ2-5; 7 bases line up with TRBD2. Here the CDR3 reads CASSEDAGVIKTQYF. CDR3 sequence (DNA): TGCGCCAGCAGTGAGGATGCGGGAGTTATAAAGACCCAGTACTTC.